The text below deals with one T cell receptor beta chain. This sample is drawn from a study of blood T cell repertoires in COVID-19. Across the study: Acute-phase and convalescent COVID-19 samples originated in the United States, Italy and Spain.

This table comes from immunoSEQ multiplex PCR, and its TCRdb copy is limited to in-frame clones, with some not included. The sample shows 200,000 to 250,000 clones, around 89% of them seen only once. Cohort 3 donors counted as recovered after two negative PCRs, clearance, or resolved symptoms. CDR3 length equals 14 residues. CDR1 is KGHSH, CDR2 LQKENI, per germline. The junction had 2 bases not matched to a gene; V was cut back by 3 bases and J by 2 bases. The sample comprised PBMCs or T cells enriched from blood (not recorded which). V is TRBV18 and J is TRBJ1-2, with 8 nucleotides matching TRBD1. This receptor was identified in a woman in her 30s who had recovered from COVID-19. The CDR3 DNA sequence: TGTGCCAGCTCACCGAGGACAGGGAACTATGGCTACACCTTC. It encodes CASSPRTGNYGYTF.